This T cell receptor beta chain was identified in a study of T-cell reconstitution after alpha-beta-depleted transplantation in children. Concerning this clonotype itself: Its antigen is not known.

General study results and limits: The origin of high day-60 TCRbeta diversity in some patients lay in surviving recipient T cells and thymic progenitors. Reportedly, alpha-beta T cells present about two months post-transplant originated from several hundred expanded clones of graft origin.

With V trimmed by 5 bases and J by 3 bases, 12 bases remained unmatched. Germline CDR1 and CDR2: SEHNR and FQNEAQ (reference sequence). This CDR3 has 16 amino acids. The TCRbeta library was prepared with unique molecular identifiers. TCRdb redid the calling of the PCR reads with MiXCR, one entry per CDR3 protein. This table holds almost 500,000 distinct CDR3 sequences, about 11% found once. This sequence was found in a child aged 2 to 9 with inherited bone marrow failure, due to receive a stem cell transplant. The specimen was PBMCs, collected before TCRalphabeta/CD19-depleted stem cell transplant. V is TRBV7-9 and J is TRBJ2-5; 7 bases map to TRBD2. This chain's CDR3 is CASSPSRLAEKETQYF. CDR3 DNA sequence: TGTGCCAGCAGCCCATCGAGACTAGCCGAGAAAGAGACCCAGTACTTC. Full variable domain (rest looked up from reference TRBV7-9 and TRBJ2-5): DTGVSQNPRHKITKRGQNVTFRCDPISEHNRLYWYRQTLGQGPEFLTYFQNEAQLEKSRLLSDRFSAERPKGSFSTLEIQRTEQGDSAMYLCASSPSRLAEKETQYFGPGTRLLVL.